This record looks at one T cell receptor (beta chain) sequence and its context. Data came from immunoSEQ multiplex PCR; TCRdb stores just in-frame clones and leaves some out. The data contain some 190,000 clones, 81% of them singletons. The data were taken from a study of blood T cell repertoires in COVID-19. CDR3 length equals 17 residues. Trimming cost V 3 bases and J 8 bases; bases outside gene matches: 12. The germline CDR1 and CDR2 sequences are SGHVS and FQNEAQ. Sequenced sample: peripheral blood. The TCR was taken from a woman between 35 and 50 years old with COVID-19, enrolled during active disease. The V gene is TRBV7-8, the J gene TRBJ1-3, with 11 bases identical to TRBD1. DNA of the CDR3: TGTGCCAGCAGCTTCCCACTGGGACAGGGGGATTTTGACACCATATATTTT. Translated: CASSFPLGQGDFDTIYF.